Listed here are 21 T cell receptor beta chains from one sample, sequenced in a study of identical twins. TCRdb re-derived calls from the 5' RACE reads in MiXCR, one entry per CDR3 protein. This table has 270,000 or so distinct CDR3 sequences, about 8.5% appearing once. This sample also appeared in a second study, on yellow fever vaccine responses in identical twins.

The specimen was CD8+ T cells sorted from blood. These receptors all stem from a woman younger than 35 in good health.

This clonotype has a count of ten or more. CDR3 bases: TGTGCCAGCACTGGCGGGGGCGTTGGGCAGTTCTTC. The encoded protein is CASTGGGVGQFF. V is TRBV12-3 or TRBV12-4 and J is TRBJ2-1; a weak D match, TRBD2 (7 bases). The CDR3 sequence is 12 residues long. The ends were cut back, 7 bases at V and 12 bases at J, with 16 bases in the middle.

This clonotype was detected ten times or more. The genes are TRBV29-1 and TRBJ2-7; D uncertain. V was shortened by 6 bases and J by 0 bases, with 12 bases between the two germline ends. The CDR3 has 13 amino acids. Germline values: CDR1 SQVTM, CDR2 ANQGSEA. The CDR3 protein is CSVHGPSSYEQYF. The CDR3 bases are TGCAGCGTCCACGGACCAAGCTCCTACGAGCAGTACTTC.

This clonotype has only a few counts. The J gene is TRBJ2-7, the V gene TRBV27; perhaps TRBD2 as D (6 bases). V was clipped by 8 bases and J by 2 bases, with 10 bases between them. Germline values: CDR1 MNHEY, CDR2 SMNVEV (reference sequence). The CDR3 sequence is 12 residues long. The CDR3 nucleotides are TGTGCCAGCGGGACTTACGCCTACGAGCAGTACTTC. Residues: CASGTYAYEQYF.

The chain is built from TRBV29-1 and TRBJ2-5, with 11 bases that match TRBD1. Germline-derived CDR1 and CDR2 are SQVTM and ANQGSEA. The CDR3 extends over 14 amino acids. Unmatched junction bases numbered 5, after V lost 3 bases and J lost 5 bases. This CDR3 reads CSVDGQGAKETQYF. Written as DNA, the CDR3 is TGCAGCGTTGACGGACAGGGGGCGAAGGAGACCCAGTACTTC.

The chain employs TRBV7-9 and TRBJ1-1; a possible D gene is TRBD1 (5 bases). Germline CDR1 reads SEHNR; CDR2 reads FQNEAQ (reference sequence). Trimming took off 2 bases at V and 8 bases at J, with 18 bases between the two ends. The CDR3 has 15 amino acids. CDR3 sequence (DNA): TGTGCCAGCAGCTTATCCGACAGCCCCCCCGGCGAAGCTTTCTTT. Amino acids: CASSLSDSPPGEAFF.

This clonotype was observed a handful of times. This rearrangement joins TRBV27 to TRBJ2-7, with D perhaps given as TRBD1 or TRBD2 (6 bases each). V was shortened by 4 bases and J by 0 bases, with 13 bases between the two germline ends. Germline V lookup: CDR1 MNHEY, CDR2 SMNVEV (reference sequence). The CDR3 length is 15 residues. CDR3 in amino acids: CASSSGGGGSYEQYF. CDR3 nucleotide sequence: TGTGCCAGCAGTTCAGGCGGAGGGGGCTCCTACGAGCAGTACTTC.

This clonotype has just a few counts. The chain employs TRBV27 and TRBJ2-5; 10 positions agree with TRBD1. V was clipped by 5 bases and J by 3 bases; unmatched bases: 12. CDR1 and CDR2 (germline): MNHEY, SMNVEV (reference sequence). The CDR3 is 17 residues long. CDR3 sequence: CASSRQRPGQGKETQYF. CDR3 nucleotide sequence: TGTGCCAGCAGTCGACAAAGACCGGGACAGGGGAAAGAGACCCAGTACTTC.

This rearrangement joins TRBV29-1 to TRBJ2-1; 10 bases line up with TRBD1. Germline CDR1 and CDR2: SQVTM and ANQGSEA. This CDR3 has 13 residues. The ends lost 7 bases at V and 4 bases at J; junction bases unmatched: 4. In DNA, the CDR3 is TGCAGCGGGAGGACAGGGGGGTACAATGAGCAGTTCTTC. This codes for CSGRTGGYNEQFF.

This clonotype was counted only a few times. The chain recombines TRBV3-1 with TRBJ1-1; no firm D call. The CDR3 sequence is 14 residues long. From germline, CDR1 is LGHDT and CDR2 YNNKEL (reference sequence). V lost 4 bases and J 4 bases, leaving 13 bases between the germline ends. CDR3 sequence (DNA): TGTGCCAGCAGCCCGTGGGAGGGTAGCACTGAAGCTTTCTTT. As protein: CASSPWEGSTEAFF.

V usage is TRBV7-9 and J usage is TRBJ2-3; 7 bases fit TRBD1. Trimming at V came to 4 bases and at J to 3 bases, leaving 7 bases not matched to a gene. This CDR3 is built from 15 residues. The germline CDR1 and CDR2 sequences are SEHNR and FQNEAQ (reference sequence). The CDR3: CASSSMTGRTDTQYF. The CDR3 DNA reads as TGTGCCAGCAGCTCTATGACAGGGCGTACAGATACGCAGTATTTT.

The chain employs TRBV29-1 and TRBJ2-1; 10 nucleotides agree with TRBD2. Germline CDR1 reads SQVTM; CDR2 reads ANQGSEA. This CDR3 is 15 amino acids long. Unmatched junction bases numbered 5, after V lost 0 bases and J lost 6 bases. CDR3 nucleotides: TGCAGCGTTGAAGAGACAACTAGCGGGATCAATGAGCAGTTCTTC. Translated: CSVEETTSGINEQFF.

This clonotype was detected a few times. The rearrangement links TRBV29-1 to TRBJ2-5; 8 nucleotides match TRBD2. Trimming removed 0 bases from V and 4 bases from J; junction bases left unmatched: 4. The CDR3 has 14 residues. CDR1 is SQVTM and CDR2 is ANQGSEA in the germline V gene. The CDR3 reads CSVEEGLGGETQYF. The CDR3 DNA is TGCAGCGTTGAAGAGGGACTAGGGGGAGAGACCCAGTACTTC.

The chain recombines TRBV27 with TRBJ1-4, with TRBD1 matching 7 bases. Germline CDR1 and CDR2: MNHEY and SMNVEV (reference sequence). The CDR3 is 13 amino acids. V lost 5 bases, J lost 8 bases, and 5 bases stayed unmatched. CDR3 loop: CASSPGQVEKLFF. The CDR3 DNA is TGTGCCAGCAGTCCCGGACAGGTAGAAAAACTGTTTTTT. Together with reference TRBV27 and TRBJ1-4, the CDR3 gives the full variable domain: EAQVTQNPRYLITVTGKKLTVTCSQNMNHEYMSWYRQDPGLGLRQIYYSMNVEVTDKGDVPEGYKVSRKEKRNFPLILESPSPNQTSLYFCASSPGQVEKLFFGSGTQLSVL.

This clonotype turned up a few times. The V and J genes are TRBV20-1 and TRBJ2-7; D possibly corresponds to TRBD2 (6 bases). Trimming removed 0 bases at V and 3 bases at J, with 6 bases between. The germline gives CDR1 DFQATT, CDR2 SNEGSKA (reference sequence). The CDR3 runs 12 residues. CDR3 region: CSAREGGYEQYF. The CDR3 DNA reads TGCAGTGCTAGAGAGGGGGGCTACGAGCAGTACTTC.

The rearrangement joins TRBV27 to TRBJ2-7; possibly TRBD1 for D (6 bases). CDR1 and CDR2 from the germline V gene are MNHEY and SMNVEV (reference sequence). The germline V and J ends were trimmed by 6 bases and 5 bases, with 14 bases remaining between them. The CDR3 is 13 amino acids. The CDR3, as DNA: TGTGCCAGCAGCCAAACCCGGACAGACGAGCAGTACTTC. This encodes CASSQTRTDEQYF.

This clonotype was observed at least ten times. This sequence joins TRBV7-3 and TRBJ2-2; either TRBD1 or TRBD2 may supply D (5 bases each). The CDR3 totals 15 residues. The V end was cut by 2 bases, the J end by 0 bases, with 7 bases between. Germline V lookup: CDR1 SGHTA, CDR2 FQGTGA. The CDR3 here is CASSLGGANTGELFF. CDR3 DNA: TGTGCCAGCAGCTTAGGGGGAGCGAACACCGGGGAGCTGTTTTTT.

Regarding this clonotype: This may stem from a read error, because a much larger clone lies one nucleotide away. V gene TRBV20-1 combines with J gene TRBJ2-7; a weak D match, TRBD1 (6 bases). V was shortened by 5 bases and J by 4 bases, with 15 bases between the two germline ends. This CDR3 comprises 13 residues. Germline V gives CDR1 DFQATT, CDR2 SNEGSKA (reference sequence). CDR3 DNA sequence: TGCAGTGCTCGTTACAGGGAAAGATACGAGCAGTACTTC. Amino acids: CSARYRERYEQYF.

V and J are TRBV20-1 and TRBJ1-1; no firm D call. This CDR3 spans 15 amino acids. V was clipped by 3 bases and J by 0 bases, with 14 bases between them. The germline V gene has CDR1 DFQATT and CDR2 SNEGSKA (reference sequence). For the CDR3, the DNA is TGCAGTGCTAGGCAGGAGTTCCTTATGAACACTGAAGCTTTCTTT. Amino acids: CSARQEFLMNTEAFF.

This clonotype was seen a handful of times. CDR3 sequence (DNA): TGTGCCAGCAGCCCCCGATACGGTGATGAGCAGTACTTC. Amino acid sequence: CASSPRYGDEQYF. The chain carries TRBV3-1 and TRBJ2-7; D unclear. Germline V gene data show CDR1 as LGHDT and CDR2 as YNNKEL (reference sequence). This CDR3 is 13 amino acids long. Between the trimmed V and J ends, which lost 4 bases and 7 bases, there was a span of 14 bases.

This rearrangement joins TRBV7-2 to TRBJ2-1, with D maybe TRBD2 (6 bases). Germline V gene lookup returns CDR1 SGHTA and CDR2 FQGNSA. Trimming removed 2 bases from V and 7 bases from J, with 18 bases in between. The CDR3 is made up of 16 amino acids. CDR3 protein: CASSLIPMEGLNEQFF. In DNA, the CDR3 is TGTGCCAGCAGCTTAATCCCGATGGAGGGTTTGAATGAGCAGTTCTTC. Full variable domain (remainder filled in from reference TRBV7-2 and TRBJ2-1): GAGVSQSPSNKVTEKGKDVELRCDPISGHTALYWYRQSLGQGLEFLIYFQGNSAPDKSGLPSDRFSAERTGGSVSTLTIQRTQQEDSAVYLCASSLIPMEGLNEQFFGPGTRLTVL.

This clonotype was observed at least ten times. This sequence joins TRBV5-1 and TRBJ2-2; D unresolved. Trimming shortened V by 7 bases and J by 2 bases, and 9 bases separated the two germline ends. CDR3 length equals 13 residues. Germline lookup yields CDR1 SGHRS and CDR2 YFSETQ. The CDR3 coding sequence is TGCGCCAGCTCGGTGCTCAACACCGGGGAGCTGTTTTTT. Translation: CASSVLNTGELFF.